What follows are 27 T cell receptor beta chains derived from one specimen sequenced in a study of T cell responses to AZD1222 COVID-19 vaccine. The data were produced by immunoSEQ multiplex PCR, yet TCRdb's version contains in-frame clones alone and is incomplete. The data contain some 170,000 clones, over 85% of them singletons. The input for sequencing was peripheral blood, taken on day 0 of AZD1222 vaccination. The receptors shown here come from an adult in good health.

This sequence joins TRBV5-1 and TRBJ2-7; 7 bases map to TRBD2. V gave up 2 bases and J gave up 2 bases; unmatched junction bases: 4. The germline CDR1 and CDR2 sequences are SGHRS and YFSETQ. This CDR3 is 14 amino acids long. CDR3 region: CASSLSGNAYEQYF. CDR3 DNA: TGCGCCAGCAGCTTAAGCGGGAACGCCTACGAGCAGTACTTC.

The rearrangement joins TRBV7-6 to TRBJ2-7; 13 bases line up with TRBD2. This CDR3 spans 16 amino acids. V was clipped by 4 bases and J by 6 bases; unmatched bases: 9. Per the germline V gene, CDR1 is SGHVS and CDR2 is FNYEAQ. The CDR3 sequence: CASSSLTSGRLSEQYF. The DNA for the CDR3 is TGTGCCAGCAGCTCCCTGACTAGCGGGAGGCTAAGCGAGCAGTACTTC.

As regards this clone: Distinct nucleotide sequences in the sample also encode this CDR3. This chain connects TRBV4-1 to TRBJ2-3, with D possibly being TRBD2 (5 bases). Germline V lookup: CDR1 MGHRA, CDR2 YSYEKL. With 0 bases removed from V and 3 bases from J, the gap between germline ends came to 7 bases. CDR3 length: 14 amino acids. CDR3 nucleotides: TGCGCCAGCAGCCAAGATGGGAGAACAGATACGCAGTATTTT. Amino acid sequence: CASSQDGRTDTQYF.

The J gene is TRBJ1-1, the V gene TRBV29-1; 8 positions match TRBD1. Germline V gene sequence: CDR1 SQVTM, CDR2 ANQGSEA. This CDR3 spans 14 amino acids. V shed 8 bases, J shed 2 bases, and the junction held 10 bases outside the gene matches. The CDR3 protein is CSSRTGSFNTEAFF. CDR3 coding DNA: TGCAGCAGTCGGACAGGGAGCTTTAACACTGAAGCTTTCTTT.

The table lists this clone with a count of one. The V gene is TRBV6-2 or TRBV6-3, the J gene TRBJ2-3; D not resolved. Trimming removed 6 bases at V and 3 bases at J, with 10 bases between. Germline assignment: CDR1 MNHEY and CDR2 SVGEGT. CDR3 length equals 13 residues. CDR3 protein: CASSPRITDTQYF. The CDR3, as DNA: TGTGCCAGCAGCCCCCGAATTACAGATACGCAGTATTTT.

The CDR3 DNA is TGCGCCAGCAGGTATCAAGGGAACACTGAAGCTTTCTTT. The encoded protein is CASRYQGNTEAFF. The chain employs TRBV4-1 and TRBJ1-1; no definite D call. V gave up 6 bases and J gave up 1 base, with 9 bases separating them. The CDR3 is made up of 13 amino acids. Germline-derived CDR1 and CDR2 are MGHRA and YSYEKL.

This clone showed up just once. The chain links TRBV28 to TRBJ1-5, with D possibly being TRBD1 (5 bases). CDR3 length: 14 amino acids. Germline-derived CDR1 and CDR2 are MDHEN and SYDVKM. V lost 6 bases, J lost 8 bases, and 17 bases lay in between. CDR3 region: CASRPARVMEPQHF. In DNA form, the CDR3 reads TGTGCCAGCAGACCCGCCAGGGTCATGGAGCCCCAGCATTTT. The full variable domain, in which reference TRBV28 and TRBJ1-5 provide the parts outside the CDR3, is DVKVTQSSRYLVKRTGEKVFLECVQDMDHENMFWYRQDPGLGLRLIYFSYDVKMKEKGDIPEGYSVSREKKERFSLILESASTNQTSMYLCASRPARVMEPQHFGDGTRLSIL.

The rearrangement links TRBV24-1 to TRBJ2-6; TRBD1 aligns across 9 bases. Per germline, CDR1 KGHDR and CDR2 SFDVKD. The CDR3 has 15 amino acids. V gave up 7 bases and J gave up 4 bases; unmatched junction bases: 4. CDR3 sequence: CATSGQGSGANVLTF. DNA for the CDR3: TGTGCCACCAGCGGACAGGGGTCCGGGGCCAACGTCCTGACTTTC.

This CDR3 is CASSRGGLPSSPLHF. CDR3 bases: TGTGCCAGTAGTAGAGGGGGTTTGCCCTCCTCACCCCTCCACTTT. The rearrangement joins TRBV19 to TRBJ1-6; a possible D gene is TRBD1 (6 bases). This CDR3 is built from 15 residues. Trimming cost V 4 bases and J 10 bases, with 17 bases left between them. Germline V gene sequence: CDR1 LNHDA, CDR2 SQIVND (reference sequence).

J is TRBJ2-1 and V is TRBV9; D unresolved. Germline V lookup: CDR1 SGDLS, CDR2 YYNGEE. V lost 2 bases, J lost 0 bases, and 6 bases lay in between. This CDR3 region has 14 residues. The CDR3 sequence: CASSVSPSYNEQFF. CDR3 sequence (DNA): TGTGCCAGCAGCGTGTCTCCCTCCTACAATGAGCAGTTCTTC.

The CDR3 here is CSAYRPQGYNEQFF. The DNA for the CDR3 is TGCAGCGCCTACCGCCCCCAGGGATACAATGAGCAGTTCTTC. J is TRBJ2-1 and V is TRBV29-1, with D possibly being TRBD1 (5 bases). Deletions cut 7 bases from V and 4 bases from J, with 17 bases between. The CDR3 consists of 14 residues. In germline, CDR1 is SQVTM, CDR2 ANQGSEA.

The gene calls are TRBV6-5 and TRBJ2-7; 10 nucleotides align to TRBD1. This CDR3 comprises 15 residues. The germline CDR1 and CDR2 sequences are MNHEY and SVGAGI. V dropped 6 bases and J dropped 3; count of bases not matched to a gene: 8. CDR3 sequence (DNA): TGTGCCAGCAGCCCGCCGGGACAGGGGTTCTACGAGCAGTACTTC. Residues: CASSPPGQGFYEQYF.

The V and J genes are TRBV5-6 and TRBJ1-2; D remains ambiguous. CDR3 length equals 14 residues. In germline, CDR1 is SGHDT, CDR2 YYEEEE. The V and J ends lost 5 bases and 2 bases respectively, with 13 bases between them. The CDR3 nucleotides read TGTGCCAGCAGACGTCCGGGAAGAAACTATGGCTACACCTTC. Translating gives CASRRPGRNYGYTF.

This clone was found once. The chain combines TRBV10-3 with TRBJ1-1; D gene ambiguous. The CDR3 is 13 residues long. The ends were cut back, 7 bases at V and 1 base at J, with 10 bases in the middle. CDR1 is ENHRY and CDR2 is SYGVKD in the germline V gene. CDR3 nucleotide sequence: TGTGCCATCAATGGACTCTCGAACACTGAAGCTTTCTTT. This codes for CAINGLSNTEAFF.

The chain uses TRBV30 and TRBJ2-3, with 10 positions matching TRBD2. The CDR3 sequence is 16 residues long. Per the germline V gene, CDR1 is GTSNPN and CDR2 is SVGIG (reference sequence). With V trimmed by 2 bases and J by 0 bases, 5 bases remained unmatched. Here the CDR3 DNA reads TGTGCCTGGAGTCAACTAGCGGGATTCAGCACAGATACGCAGTATTTT. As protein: CAWSQLAGFSTDTQYF.

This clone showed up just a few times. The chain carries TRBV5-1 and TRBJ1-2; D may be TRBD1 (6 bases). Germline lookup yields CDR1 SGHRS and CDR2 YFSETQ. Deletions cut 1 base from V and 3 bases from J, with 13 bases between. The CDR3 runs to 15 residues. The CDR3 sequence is CASSLPGEGDYGYTF. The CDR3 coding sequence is TGCGCCAGCAGCTTGCCAGGGGAAGGAGACTATGGCTACACCTTC.

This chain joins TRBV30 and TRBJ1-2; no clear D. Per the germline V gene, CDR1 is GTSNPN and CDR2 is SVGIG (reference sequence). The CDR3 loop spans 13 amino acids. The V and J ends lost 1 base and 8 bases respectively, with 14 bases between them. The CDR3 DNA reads TGTGCCTGGAGTGATCCCCCATCAACCGGCTACACCTTC. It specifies CAWSDPPSTGYTF.

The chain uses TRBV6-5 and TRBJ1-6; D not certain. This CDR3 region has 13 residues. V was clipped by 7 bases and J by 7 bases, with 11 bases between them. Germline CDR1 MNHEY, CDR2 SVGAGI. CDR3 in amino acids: CASTALVNSPLHF. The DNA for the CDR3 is TGTGCCAGCACCGCTCTTGTCAATTCACCCCTCCACTTT.

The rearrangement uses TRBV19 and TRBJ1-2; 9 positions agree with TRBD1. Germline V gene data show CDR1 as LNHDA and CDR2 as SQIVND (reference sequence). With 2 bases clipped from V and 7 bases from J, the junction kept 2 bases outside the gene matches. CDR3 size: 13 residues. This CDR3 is CASSITGGGGYTF. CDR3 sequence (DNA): TGTGCCAGTAGTATAACAGGGGGCGGTGGCTACACCTTC.

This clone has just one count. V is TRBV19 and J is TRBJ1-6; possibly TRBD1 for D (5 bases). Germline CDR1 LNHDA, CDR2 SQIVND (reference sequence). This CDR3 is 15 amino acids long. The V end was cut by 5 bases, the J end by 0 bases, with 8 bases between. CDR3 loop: CASSVDSSYNSPLHF. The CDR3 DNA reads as TGTGCCAGTAGTGTCGACAGCTCCTATAATTCACCCCTCCACTTT.

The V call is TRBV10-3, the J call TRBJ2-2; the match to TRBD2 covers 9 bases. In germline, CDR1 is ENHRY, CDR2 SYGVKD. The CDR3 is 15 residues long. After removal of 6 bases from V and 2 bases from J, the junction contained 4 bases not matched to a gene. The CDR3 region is CAISRLAVNTGELFF. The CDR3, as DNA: TGTGCCATCAGCAGACTAGCGGTAAACACCGGGGAGCTGTTTTTT.

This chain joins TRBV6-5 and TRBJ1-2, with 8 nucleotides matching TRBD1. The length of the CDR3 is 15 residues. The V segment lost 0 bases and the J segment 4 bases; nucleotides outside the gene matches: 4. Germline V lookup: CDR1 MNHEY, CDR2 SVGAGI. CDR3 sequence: CASSYSGDRLYGYTF. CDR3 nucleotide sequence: TGTGCCAGCAGTTACTCGGGGGACAGGCTCTATGGCTACACCTTC.

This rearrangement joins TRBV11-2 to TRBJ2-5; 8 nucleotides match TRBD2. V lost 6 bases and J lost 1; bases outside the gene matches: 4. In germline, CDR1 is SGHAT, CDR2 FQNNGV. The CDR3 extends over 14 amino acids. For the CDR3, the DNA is TGTGCCAGCAGTACACTAGCGGCCCAAGAGACCCAGTACTTC. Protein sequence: CASSTLAAQETQYF.

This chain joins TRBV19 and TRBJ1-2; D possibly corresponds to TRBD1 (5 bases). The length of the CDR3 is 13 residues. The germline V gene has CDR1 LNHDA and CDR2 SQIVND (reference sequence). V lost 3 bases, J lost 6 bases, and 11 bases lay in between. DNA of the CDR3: TGTGCCAGTAGTATTGGCAGGGACCATGGCTACACCTTC. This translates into CASSIGRDHGYTF.

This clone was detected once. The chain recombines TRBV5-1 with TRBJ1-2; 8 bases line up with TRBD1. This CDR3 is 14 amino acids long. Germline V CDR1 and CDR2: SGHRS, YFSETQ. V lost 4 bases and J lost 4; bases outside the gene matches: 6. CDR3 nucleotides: TGCGCCAGCAGCCCGGCCGACAGGGGCTATGGCTACACCTTC. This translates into CASSPADRGYGYTF.

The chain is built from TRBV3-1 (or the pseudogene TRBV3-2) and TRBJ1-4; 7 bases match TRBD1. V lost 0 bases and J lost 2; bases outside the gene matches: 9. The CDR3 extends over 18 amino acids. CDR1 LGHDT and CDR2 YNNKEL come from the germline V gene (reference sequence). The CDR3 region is CASSQELQGLRTNEKLFF. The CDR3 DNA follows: TGTGCCAGCAGCCAAGAGTTACAGGGGTTGAGGACTAATGAAAAACTGTTTTTT.

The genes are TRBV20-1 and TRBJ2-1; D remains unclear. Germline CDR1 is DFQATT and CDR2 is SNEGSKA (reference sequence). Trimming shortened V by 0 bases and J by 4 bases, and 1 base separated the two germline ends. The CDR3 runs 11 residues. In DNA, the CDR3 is TGCAGTGCTAGAGATTACAATGAGCAGTTCTTC. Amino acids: CSARDYNEQFF.